These T cell receptor beta chains were read from a single sample in a study of blood T cell repertoires in COVID-19. TCRdb's table, derived via immunoSEQ multiplex PCR, lists solely in-frame clones and lacks some. The data hold 65,000 or so clones, with roughly 74% observed a single time. Sequenced input: peripheral blood. These receptors all stem from a human donor in a cohort sampled during active COVID-19. The CDR3 runs from the conserved cysteine through the conserved F or W. The D gene is left open where the match is weak. Expanded clones get a size class; other rows say once, few or many, or leave the size out.

v_gene	j_gene	abundance	d_gene	CDR3aa	CDR3nt
TRBV14	TRBJ2-7	-	TRBD2	CASSHLGLAGTYEQYF	TGTGCCAGCAGCCACCTAGGACTAGCGGGAACCTACGAGCAGTACTTC
TRBV28	TRBJ1-4	-	-	CASSFQGTGEKLFF	TGTGCCAGCAGTTTCCAGGGAACCGGTGAAAAACTGTTTTTT
TRBV28	TRBJ2-2	few	TRBD2	CASSPSWLAGLITGELFF	TGTGCCAGCAGCCCTTCATGGCTAGCGGGACTTATCACCGGGGAGCTGTTTTTT
TRBV10-3	TRBJ1-1	-	-	CAIRPSETGNTEAFF	TGTGCCATCAGGCCGTCGGAGACGGGGAACACTGAAGCTTTCTTT
TRBV5-5	TRBJ2-5	-	-	CASSFNRVRETQYF	TGTGCCAGCAGCTTTAACAGGGTTCGAGAGACCCAGTACTTC
TRBV25-1	TRBJ2-2	-	TRBD2	CASSDPEASGNTGELFF	TGTGCCAGCAGTGATCCTGAGGCTAGCGGTAACACCGGGGAGCTGTTTTTT
TRBV11-3	TRBJ2-2	-	TRBD1	CASSTRQGYTGELFF	TGTGCCAGCAGCACCCGACAGGGGTACACCGGGGAGCTGTTTTTT
TRBV10-3	TRBJ1-2	-	-	CAISEGREGYGYTF	TGTGCCATCAGTGAGGGAAGGGAGGGCTATGGCTACACCTTC
TRBV19	TRBJ1-5	-	TRBD1	CASSLRTGGEQPQHF	TGTGCCAGTAGTCTTAGGACAGGGGGCGAACAGCCCCAGCATTTT
TRBV30	TRBJ2-6	once	-	CAWSVFGRGYSGANVLTF	TGTGCCTGGAGTGTATTTGGCAGGGGATACTCTGGTGCCAACGTCCTGACTTTC
TRBV18	TRBJ2-2	-	TRBD1	CASSPGDRTNTGELFF	TGTGCCAGCTCACCGGGGGACAGGACGAACACCGGGGAGCTGTTTTTT
TRBV5-5	TRBJ2-5	-	TRBD1	CASSSPGQGIETQYF	TGTGCCAGCAGCTCACCGGGACAGGGGATAGAGACCCAGTACTTC
TRBV27	TRBJ2-2	-	TRBD1	CASSQGQGAGELFF	TGTGCCAGCAGTCAGGGACAGGGAGCCGGGGAGCTGTTTTTT
TRBV4-2	TRBJ2-1	-	TRBD2	CASSLGLADYNEQFF	TGTGCCAGCAGCCTGGGACTAGCGGACTACAATGAGCAGTTCTTC
TRBV9	TRBJ1-2	-	TRBD1	CASSAGTALYGYTF	TGTGCCAGCAGCGCTGGGACAGCTTTATATGGCTACACCTTC
TRBV7-9	TRBJ1-5	-	-	CASSLFRGRGFHSNQPQHF	TGTGCCAGCAGCTTATTTCGGGGACGGGGGTTTCATAGCAATCAGCCCCAGCATTTT
TRBV5-1	TRBJ1-2	-	-	CASSLEGIGGYTF	TGCGCCAGCAGCTTGGAGGGGATCGGTGGCTACACCTTC
TRBV5-5	TRBJ1-4	once	-	CASSGQMTTNEKLFF	TGTGCCAGCAGCGGGCAGATGACAACTAATGAAAAACTGTTTTTT
TRBV5-4	TRBJ2-2	-	TRBD2	CASSLGIAGGTGELFF	TGTGCCAGCAGCTTGGGGATAGCGGGCGGCACCGGGGAGCTGTTTTTT
TRBV3-1/TRBV3-2	TRBJ2-7	-	TRBD2	CASSETSGSSNEQYF	TGTGCCAGCAGCGAAACTAGCGGGAGCTCGAACGAGCAGTACTTC
TRBV19	TRBJ2-3	-	-	CASSSRGATDTQYF	TGTGCCAGTAGTTCCAGGGGTGCCACAGATACGCAGTATTTT
TRBV3-1/TRBV3-2	TRBJ1-1	-	TRBD1	CASSQTGLNTEAFF	TGTGCCAGCAGCCAGACAGGGTTAAACACTGAAGCTTTCTTT
TRBV5-1	TRBJ2-7	-	TRBD2	CASSLVLAGGYEQYF	TGCGCCAGCAGCTTGGTTTTAGCGGGAGGTTACGAGCAGTACTTC